This TCR beta chain came from a study of beta chain features in type 1 diabetes. The study's findings and limits: Across all four CD4+ subsets, people with type 1 diabetes showed modestly shorter TCRB CDR3s. Insertions were fewer and deletions more numerous at VDJ junctions in type 1 diabetes patients.

This clone was observed a handful of times. Its antigen remains unidentified. Germline CDR1 is LNHDA and CDR2 is SQIVND (reference sequence). V dropped 5 bases and J dropped 5 bases, with 6 bases sitting between them. The CDR3 runs 11 residues. Sequenced material consisted of expressed TCRB transcripts (all of the isolated RNA was reverse transcribed). TCRdb keeps only in-frame clones here, not all; method: immunoSEQ multiplex PCR. Counted here are some 250,000 clones, 11% to 15% occurring once; the ten biggest clones make up 0.019%. Each donor gave one heparinised blood draw averaging roughly 100 mL. A CD45RO/CCR7/CD25/CD127/CD95/CD27 panel sorted naive, central memory, regulatory and stem cell-like memory CD4+ cells.

The receptor was derived from a man aged 25-45 years with type 1 diabetes. Specimen: naive CD4+ T cells from blood. V and J are TRBV19 and TRBJ1-1; D remains ambiguous. CDR3 region: CASSYWTEAFF. CDR3 nucleotide sequence: TGTGCCAGTAGTTACTGGACTGAAGCTTTCTTT.